This TCR beta chain is drawn from a study of molecular identifiers for immune sequencing clone quantification. In TCRdb, the PCR reads were re-called with MiXCR into one record per CDR3 protein. The repertoire consists of just under 65,000 distinct CDR3 sequences, with about 17% occurring once and the leading ten covering 1.3% to 1.5%. A remark on this clonotype: What it binds is unknown.

V shed 6 bases and J shed 5 bases, with 20 bases lying between them. The CDR3 contains 15 residues. Looked up from germline, CDR1 is LNHDA and CDR2 is SQIVND (reference sequence). Overall study findings and caveats: Under 1% of molecules in naive cells, but over 97% of effector molecules, belonged to clones above 20 RNA copies. Spiked Jurkat TCR RNA from one cell was reportedly detectable among 950,000 to 1,000,000 naive cells. Identical TCR molecules sharing a barcode could underestimate highly expanded clone sizes.

Researchers sorted naive CD8 T cells as cells that were CD8+CD4-CCR7+CD45RA+. The material sequenced was naive CD8+ T cells from blood, with Jurkat cell RNA spiked in. Regarding subset: FACS-sorted CD8+CD4-CCR7+CD45RA+ naive T cells. The rearrangement links TRBV19 to TRBJ2-7; a possible D gene is TRBD2 (5 bases). This receptor was identified in a human donor in good health. Some libraries in this study had Jurkat cell RNA spiked in. CDR3 nucleotides: TGTGCCAGTAGCATGGCGGCGGGTTTAGTGCACGAGCAGTACTTC. Protein sequence: CASSMAAGLVHEQYF.